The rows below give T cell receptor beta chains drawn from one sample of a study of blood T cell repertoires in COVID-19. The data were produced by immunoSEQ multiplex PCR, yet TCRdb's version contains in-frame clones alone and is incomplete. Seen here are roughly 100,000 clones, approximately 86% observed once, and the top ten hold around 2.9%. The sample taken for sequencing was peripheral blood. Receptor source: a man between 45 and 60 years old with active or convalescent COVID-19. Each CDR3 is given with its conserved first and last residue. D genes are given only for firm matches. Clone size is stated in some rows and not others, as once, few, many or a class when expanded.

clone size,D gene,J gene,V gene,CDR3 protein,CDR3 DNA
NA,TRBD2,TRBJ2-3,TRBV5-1,CASSIGLAGGDTQYF,TGCGCCAGCAGCATCGGACTAGCGGGGGGAGATACGCAGTATTTT
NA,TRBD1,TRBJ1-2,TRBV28,CASSLTADRGDYGYTF,TGTGCCAGCAGTTTAACCGCCGACAGGGGGGACTATGGCTACACCTTC
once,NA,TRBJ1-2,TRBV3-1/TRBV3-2,CASSQSANYGYTF,TGTGCCAGCAGCCAATCAGCTAACTATGGCTACACCTTC
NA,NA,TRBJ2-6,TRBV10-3,CAISESQGANVLTF,TGTGCCATCAGTGAGTCACAGGGAGCCAACGTCCTGACTTTC
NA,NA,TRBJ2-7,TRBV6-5,CASGGQHNYEQYF,TGTGCCAGCGGAGGACAGCATAATTACGAGCAGTACTTC
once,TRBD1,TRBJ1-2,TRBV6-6,CASSQRGTEAQFWTYGYTF,TGTGCCAGCAGTCAACGTGGGACAGAGGCCCAATTTTGGACCTATGGCTACACCTTC
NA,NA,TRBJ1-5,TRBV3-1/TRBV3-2,CASSQDTTYQPQHF,TGTGCCAGCAGCCAAGATACCACATATCAGCCCCAGCATTTT
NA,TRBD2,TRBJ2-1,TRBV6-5,CASSLAGGLYNEQFF,TGTGCCAGCAGTTTGGCGGGGGGGCTGTACAATGAGCAGTTCTTC
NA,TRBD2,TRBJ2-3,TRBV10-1,CASSESISGGNTDTQYF,TGCGCCAGCAGTGAGTCAATAAGCGGGGGCAACACAGATACGCAGTATTTT
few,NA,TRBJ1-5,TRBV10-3,CAISGGDQPQHF,TGTGCCATCAGTGGGGGAGATCAGCCCCAGCATTTT
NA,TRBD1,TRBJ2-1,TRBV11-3,CASSLGQGDEQFF,TGTGCCAGCAGCTTAGGACAGGGTGATGAGCAGTTCTTC
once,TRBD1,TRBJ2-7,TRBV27,CASSLLTGTGAYEQYF,TGTGCCAGCAGTCTCCTTACGGGGACAGGGGCCTACGAGCAGTACTTC
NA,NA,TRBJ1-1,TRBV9,CASSVAGSYNTEAFF,TGTGCCAGCAGCGTAGCGGGGTCTTACAACACTGAAGCTTTCTTT
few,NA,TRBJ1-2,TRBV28,CASRLFSVGGRTNYGYTF,TGTGCCAGCAGACTTTTTTCGGTGGGGGGACGCACTAACTATGGCTACACCTTC
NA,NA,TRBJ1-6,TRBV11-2,CASSQALGGSPLHF,TGTGCCAGCAGCCAGGCGCTGGGGGGTTCACCCCTCCACTTT
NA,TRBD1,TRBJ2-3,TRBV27,CASSLLQGADTQYF,TGTGCCAGCAGTTTACTACAGGGGGCAGATACGCAGTATTTT
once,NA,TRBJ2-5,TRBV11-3,CASSLELEETQYF,TGTGCCAGCAGCTTAGAACTGGAAGAGACCCAGTACTTC
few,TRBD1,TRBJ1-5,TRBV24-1,CATSEGTGGLGYSNQPQHF,TGTGCCACCAGTGAGGGGACAGGGGGGCTTGGGTATAGCAATCAGCCCCAGCATTTT
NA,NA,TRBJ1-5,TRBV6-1,CASSEAGGNQPQHF,TGTGCCAGCAGTGAAGCAGGGGGCAATCAGCCCCAGCATTTT
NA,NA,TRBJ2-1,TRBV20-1,CSASKAGNYNEQFF,TGCAGTGCTAGTAAGGCAGGGAACTACAATGAGCAGTTCTTC
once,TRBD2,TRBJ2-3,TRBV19,CASSPWASGGADTQYF,TGTGCCAGTAGCCCCTGGGCTAGCGGGGGCGCAGATACGCAGTATTTT
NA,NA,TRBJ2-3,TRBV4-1,CASSQDGTGWTDTQYF,TGCGCCAGCAGCCAAGATGGAACAGGTTGGACAGATACGCAGTATTTT